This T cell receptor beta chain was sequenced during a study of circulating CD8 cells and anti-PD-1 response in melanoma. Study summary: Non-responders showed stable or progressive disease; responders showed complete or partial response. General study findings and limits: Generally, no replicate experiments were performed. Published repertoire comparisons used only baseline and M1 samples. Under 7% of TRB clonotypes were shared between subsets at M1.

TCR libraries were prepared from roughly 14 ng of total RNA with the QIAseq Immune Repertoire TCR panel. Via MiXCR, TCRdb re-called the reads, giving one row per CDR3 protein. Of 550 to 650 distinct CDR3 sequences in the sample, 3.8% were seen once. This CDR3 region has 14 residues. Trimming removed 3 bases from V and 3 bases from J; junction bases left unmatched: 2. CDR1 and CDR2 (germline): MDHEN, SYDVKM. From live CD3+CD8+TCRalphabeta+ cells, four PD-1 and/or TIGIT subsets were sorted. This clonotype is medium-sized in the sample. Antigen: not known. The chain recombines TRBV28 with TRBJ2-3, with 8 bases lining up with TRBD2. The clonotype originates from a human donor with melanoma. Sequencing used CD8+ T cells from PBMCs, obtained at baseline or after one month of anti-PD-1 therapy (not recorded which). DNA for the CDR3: TGTGCCAGCAGTTTTGTAGCGGGGACAGATACGCAGTATTTT. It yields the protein CASSFVAGTDTQYF.